Below, 23 T cell receptor beta chains from the same sample are listed, as sequenced in a study of T cell responses to AZD1222 COVID-19 vaccine. The protocol was immunoSEQ multiplex PCR, while the TCRdb copy is restricted to in-frame clones and leaves out a portion. The profile shows around 150,000 clones, 84% of them singletons. Source: peripheral blood, taken on day 0 of AZD1222 vaccination. These receptors originate from an adult in good health.

This clone has just a few counts. The rearrangement uses TRBV12-3 or TRBV12-4 and TRBJ1-1, with D uncertain. V was pared by 2 bases and J by 3 bases, with 7 bases between. The CDR3 has 13 residues. CDR3 nucleotides: TGTGCCAGCAGTTTACAAAGGTACACTGAAGCTTTCTTT. It codes for CASSLQRYTEAFF.

The chain carries TRBV19 and TRBJ1-5; D not certain. Trimming removed 3 bases at V and 0 bases at J, with 12 bases between. The V gene's germline CDR1 is LNHDA and CDR2 SQIVND (reference sequence). The CDR3 covers 16 residues. In DNA, the CDR3 is TGTGCCAGTAGTATTTGGGCAGAAAATAGCAATCAGCCCCAGCATTTT. Amino acid sequence: CASSIWAENSNQPQHF.

V and J are TRBV5-1 and TRBJ1-5, with 10 bases matching TRBD1. With V trimmed by 4 bases and J by 6 bases, 4 bases remained unmatched. The CDR3 contains 14 residues. Germline V gene sequence: CDR1 SGHRS, CDR2 YFSETQ. The CDR3 here is CASSPGTGAQPQHF. In DNA form, the CDR3 reads TGCGCCAGCAGCCCGGGGACAGGGGCTCAGCCCCAGCATTTT.

CDR3 nucleotide sequence: TGTGCCAGCCGGACCCCCTTCCGAGAGACCCAGTACTTC. The encoded protein is CASRTPFRETQYF. The rearrangement joins TRBV2 to TRBJ2-5; the D is unclear. This CDR3 has 13 amino acids. Germline V gene data show CDR1 as SNHLY and CDR2 as FYNNEI. V was shortened by 8 bases and J by 4 bases, with 14 bases between the two germline ends.

This clone has just a few counts. This chain uses TRBV3-1 (or the pseudogene TRBV3-2) with TRBJ1-2; 8 bases map to TRBD1. CDR3 length equals 15 residues. Germline CDR1 LGHDT, CDR2 YNNKEL (reference sequence). Trimming removed 7 bases from V and 7 bases from J; junction bases left unmatched: 14. CDR3 loop: CASTLGPGGLGGYTF. The DNA for the CDR3 is TGTGCCAGCACCCTAGGCCCAGGGGGCTTAGGTGGCTACACCTTC.

The chain combines TRBV28 with TRBJ2-7; D possibly corresponds to TRBD1 (8 bases). Per germline, CDR1 MDHEN and CDR2 SYDVKM. Deletions cut 4 bases from V and 3 bases from J, with 13 bases between. The CDR3 has 14 residues. CDR3 DNA sequence: TGTGCCAGCAGTTCCAACAGGGGGGGCTACGAGCAGTACTTC. This codes for CASSSNRGGYEQYF.

CDR3 region: CASSLDTEAFF. The CDR3 nucleotides read TGCGCCAGCAGCTTGGACACTGAAGCTTTCTTT. The chain recombines TRBV5-1 with TRBJ1-1; D gene unclear. The V gene lost 0 bases and the J gene lost 3 bases, with 0 bases spanning the gap. Germline V gene lookup returns CDR1 SGHRS and CDR2 YFSETQ. CDR3 length: 11 residues.

This clone has a handful of counts. This chain links TRBV11-2 with TRBJ2-7; 8 nucleotides align to TRBD2. V shed 1 base, J shed 4 bases, and the junction held 15 bases outside the gene matches. CDR1 and CDR2 (germline): SGHAT, FQNNGV. This CDR3 comprises 18 residues. This CDR3 reads CASSLGGGRFFVSYEQYF. In DNA form, the CDR3 reads TGTGCCAGCAGCTTAGGCGGGGGGCGGTTTTTTGTGAGTTACGAGCAGTACTTC.

This chain joins TRBV5-6 and TRBJ1-5; 7 positions agree with TRBD1. Germline V gene lookup returns CDR1 SGHDT and CDR2 YYEEEE. Unmatched junction bases numbered 9, after V lost 9 bases and J lost 3 bases. This CDR3 is built from 14 residues. The CDR3 reads CATSRRGPNQPQHF. CDR3 coding DNA: TGTGCCACCTCTAGGAGGGGGCCCAATCAGCCCCAGCATTTT. The variable domain in full, completed from reference TRBV5-6 and TRBJ1-5, reads DAGVTQSPTHLIKTRGQQVTLRCSPKSGHDTVSWYQQALGQGPQFIFQYYEEEERQRGNFPDRFSGHQFPNYSSELNVNALLLGDSALYLCATSRRGPNQPQHFGDGTRLSIL.

The genes are TRBV28 and TRBJ2-7, with D tentatively TRBD1 or TRBD2 (5 bases each). This CDR3 has 15 amino acids. V lost 8 bases to trimming and J lost 5 bases, with 22 bases between them. The V gene's germline CDR1 is MDHEN and CDR2 SYDVKM. CDR3 sequence: CASPPWGRDGDEQYF. The CDR3 region has the DNA TGTGCCAGCCCCCCGTGGGGCAGGGACGGGGACGAGCAGTACTTC.

Of note for this clone: Compared with germline, one end of the junction differs, possibly owing to a read error. This chain uses TRBV27 with TRBJ1-1; a possible D gene is TRBD1 (5 bases). CDR3 length: 16 residues. In germline, CDR1 is MNHEY, CDR2 SMNVEV (reference sequence). The CDR3 region has the DNA TGTGCCGGCAGTTTATCCCTGGTAGGACGGACAACCGAAGCTTTCTTT. Protein sequence: CAGSLSLVGRTTEAFF.

In this sample, this clone turned up a few times. The V gene is TRBV28, the J gene TRBJ1-4; D might be TRBD1 (6 bases). The germline gives CDR1 MDHEN, CDR2 SYDVKM. The V and J ends lost 10 bases and 8 bases respectively, with 17 bases between them. The CDR3 spans 13 residues. This CDR3 reads CATLRGQEEKLFF. In DNA, the CDR3 is TGTGCCACTCTCCGGGGGCAAGAAGAAAAACTGTTTTTT.

The chain employs TRBV4-1 and TRBJ1-2; TRBD1 is a possible D gene (6 bases). This CDR3 region has 20 residues. Trimming left V 0 bases short and J 0 bases short, with 23 bases between. Germline CDR1 and CDR2: MGHRA and YSYEKL. This CDR3 reads CASSQDHGGALARANYGYTF. CDR3 nucleotide sequence: TGCGCCAGCAGCCAAGATCATGGGGGGGCTCTCGCCCGAGCTAACTATGGCTACACCTTC.

The chain carries TRBV10-2 and TRBJ2-6; D remains ambiguous. Germline V lookup: CDR1 WSHSY, CDR2 SAAADI. Trimming pared 11 bases from V and 3 bases from J, leaving 8 bases between. This CDR3 region has 12 residues. The CDR3 loop is CAGLCGANVLTF. In DNA form, the CDR3 reads TGCGCCGGCCTTTGTGGGGCCAACGTCCTGACTTTC.

The chain combines TRBV21-1 with TRBJ1-6. TRBV21-1 is tagged as a pseudogene. The CDR3 has 16 residues. The DNA for the CDR3 is TGTGCCAGCAGCAAAAATCCGGGTAAGGACAATTCACCCCTCCACTTT. Amino acids: CASSKNPGKDNSPLHF.

This clone was seen a single time. The chain joins TRBV5-4 to TRBJ1-2, with no clear D. V lost 4 bases and J 1 base, leaving 14 bases between the germline ends. The CDR3 is 15 amino acids. The germline gives CDR1 SGHNT, CDR2 YYREEE (reference sequence). CDR3 bases: TGTGCCAGCAGCCCTCAGCGAGCGTTTAACTATGGCTACACCTTC. The encoded protein is CASSPQRAFNYGYTF. The full variable domain, its missing parts supplied by reference TRBV5-4 and TRBJ1-2, is ETGVTQSPTHLIKTRGQQVTLRCSSQSGHNTVSWYQQALGQGPQFIFQYYREEENGRGNFPPRFSGLQFPNYSSELNVNALELDDSALYLCASSPQRAFNYGYTFGSGTRLTVV.

The chain has TRBV4-1 and TRBJ2-1; a possible D gene is TRBD2 (6 bases). V dropped 8 bases and J dropped 6 bases, with 17 bases sitting between them. The CDR3 runs to 14 residues. Germline CDR1 reads MGHRA; CDR2 reads YSYEKL. The CDR3 coding sequence is TGCGCCAGCGGGGGGACCCTGGCCGTCAATGAGCAGTTCTTC. Translating gives CASGGTLAVNEQFF.

In this sample, this clone turned up a few times. J is TRBJ2-7 and V is TRBV7-8, with 8 bases that match TRBD1. Germline V lookup: CDR1 SGHVS, CDR2 FQNEAQ. The CDR3 spans 18 residues. With 0 bases clipped from V and 2 bases from J, the junction kept 12 bases outside the gene matches. CDR3 nucleotide sequence: TGTGCCAGCAGCTTAGCATCAGGGGGCCTCACCCGCACCTACGAGCAGTACTTC. Translated: CASSLASGGLTRTYEQYF.

The chain recombines TRBV5-4 with TRBJ1-2; tentative D call: TRBD1 (6 bases). V lost 0 bases and J lost 6, with 9 bases in between. Germline CDR1 SGHNT, CDR2 YYREEE (reference sequence). This CDR3 has 13 residues. CDR3 nucleotides: TGTGCCAGCAGCTTGGTATCAGGGGATGGCTACACCTTC. Translated, it gives CASSLVSGDGYTF. The full variable domain, its missing parts supplied by reference TRBV5-4 and TRBJ1-2, is ETGVTQSPTHLIKTRGQQVTLRCSSQSGHNTVSWYQQALGQGPQFIFQYYREEENGRGNFPPRFSGLQFPNYSSELNVNALELDDSALYLCASSLVSGDGYTFGSGTRLTVV.

Here the CDR3 reads CASSQGRYGYTF. In DNA form, the CDR3 reads TGTGCCAGCAGCCAAGGGCGGTATGGCTACACCTTC. V is TRBV14 and J is TRBJ1-2, with D unclear. Germline loops: CDR1 SGHDN, CDR2 FVKESK. V was pared by 1 base and J by 5 bases, with 5 bases between. This CDR3 is built from 12 residues.

This clone was detected only a few times. V and J are TRBV18 and TRBJ1-2; 7 bases are a match to TRBD1. Germline V CDR1 and CDR2: KGHSH, LQKENI. The trim removed 2 bases at V and 5 bases at J, leaving 8 bases unmatched. The CDR3 consists of 15 residues. CDR3 sequence: CASSPSGTGVYGYTF. The DNA for the CDR3 is TGTGCCAGCTCACCATCGGGAACAGGGGTATATGGCTACACCTTC.

The CDR3 loop is CASSLLDSSYEQYF. The CDR3 coding sequence is TGTGCCAGCAGTTTGCTGGACAGCTCCTACGAGCAGTACTTC. The chain uses TRBV27 and TRBJ2-7; TRBD1 might be the D (6 bases). Germline V gene lookup returns CDR1 MNHEY and CDR2 SMNVEV (reference sequence). The length of the CDR3 is 14 residues. V was cut by 3 bases and J by 0 bases, with 9 bases left in between.

The chain has TRBV27 and TRBJ2-7; D is ambiguous. The CDR3 runs to 17 residues. Deletions cut 5 bases from V and 1 base from J, with 21 bases between. CDR1 is MNHEY, CDR2 SMNVEV, per germline (reference sequence). The CDR3: CASSPLNQEPRSYEQYF. The DNA for the CDR3 is TGTGCCAGCAGTCCCCTCAATCAAGAACCTAGATCCTACGAGCAGTACTTC.